One sample yielded the 3 T cell receptor beta chains listed below, sequenced in a study of T-cell memory formation after mild COVID-19. Each CDR3 protein is one row after TCRdb ran MiXCR on the 5' RACE reads. The data hold 350,000 to 500,000 distinct CDR3 sequences, with roughly 20% observed a single time. Sequences were obtained from PBMCs or a T cell subset sorted from them (not recorded which). The receptor set was obtained from an adult woman who had mild COVID-19 (a few samples of this study predate the infection). Cell type and time point are not known.

This chain uses TRBV4-1 with TRBJ1-2; D gene uncertain. V was pared by 1 base and J by 0 bases, with 15 bases between. Germline CDR1 and CDR2: MGHRA and YSYEKL. The CDR3 has 17 amino acids. The DNA for the CDR3 is TGCGCCAGCAGCCAAGTCGTAGCGGACCCTACTAACTATGGCTACACCTTC. Translated, it gives CASSQVVADPTNYGYTF.

The chain has TRBV3-1 and TRBJ1-3; D is unresolved. Trimming cost V 4 bases and J 0 bases, with 10 bases left between them. The CDR3 covers 15 residues. In germline, CDR1 is LGHDT, CDR2 YNNKEL (reference sequence). CDR3 amino acids: CASSLRLSSGNTIYF. The CDR3 DNA is TGTGCCAGCAGCCTTAGACTGAGCTCTGGAAACACCATATATTTT.

In its sample, this clonotype was seen a few times. V and J are TRBV24-1 and TRBJ2-3; possibly TRBD2 for D (7 bases). V lost 2 bases to trimming and J lost 0 bases, with 17 bases between them. Germline V gives CDR1 KGHDR, CDR2 SFDVKD. The CDR3 has 18 residues. CDR3 bases: TGTGCCACCAGTGATTGGGTCGGCGGGGGCCCTAGCACAGATACGCAGTATTTT. Translating gives CATSDWVGGGPSTDTQYF.